This TCR beta chain is drawn from a study of blood T cell repertoires in COVID-19. About the study: Sources were T cells, B-cell-depleted T cells, or PBMCs; the material itself was cDNA or gDNA.

About this clone itself: This sample also contains other DNA sequences that code for the same CDR3.

How the authors handled the data: Amplifying reference gene primers gave estimates of nucleated cell counts. Assay: immunoSEQ multiplex PCR; the TCRdb copy retains only in-frame clones and omits some. V, J and clone size were drawn from that table, and D and trimming were deduced from the DNA. The sample shows about 440,000 clones, 70% to 90% of them seen only once. V lost 0 bases to trimming and J lost 7 bases, with 9 bases between them. CDR1 is SGHAT and CDR2 is FQNNGV in the germline V gene. CDR3 length: 14 residues. Source material: peripheral blood. The J gene is TRBJ1-4, the V gene TRBV11-2; D ambiguous. The origin of this receptor is a woman aged 45 to 65 with COVID-19, enrolled during active disease. The CDR3 region has the DNA TGTGCCAGCAGCTTAGATCGGGGAAGTGAAAAACTGTTTTTT. Protein sequence: CASSLDRGSEKLFF.